This T cell receptor (beta chain) was found in a study of response to subunit inactivated influenza vaccine. General study results and limits: Authors suggested each seasonal flu vaccination may recruit only limited numbers of new T cells.

Germline V CDR1 and CDR2: SEHNR, FQNEAQ (reference sequence). Trimming took 5 bases from V and 2 from J; bases not matched to a gene: 9. The CDR3 runs to 16 residues. Each CDR3 protein is one row after TCRdb ran MiXCR on the RT-PCR reads. Of about 580,000 distinct CDR3 sequences in the sample, around 15% are singletons; the top ten hold around 10%. As to this clonotype: What it recognizes is unknown.

The sequence was obtained from a man between 45 and 60 years old who received an inactivated influenza vaccine. The chain uses TRBV7-9 and TRBJ2-5, with TRBD2 matching over 9 bases. Sequenced here: PBMCs from blood, sampled roughly 12 days after vaccination. As DNA, the CDR3 is TGTGCCAGCAGCCCCCCTCGCGGGGGGGGACAAGAGACCCAGTACTTC. Its translation: CASSPPRGGGQETQYF.